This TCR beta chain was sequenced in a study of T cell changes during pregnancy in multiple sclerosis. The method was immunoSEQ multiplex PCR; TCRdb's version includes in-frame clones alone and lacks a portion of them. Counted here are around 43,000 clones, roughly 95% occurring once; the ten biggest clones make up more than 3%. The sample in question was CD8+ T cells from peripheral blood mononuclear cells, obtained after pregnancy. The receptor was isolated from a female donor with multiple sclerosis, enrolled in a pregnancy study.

CDR3 nucleotides: TGCAGCGTTGTGGGGGGGTATGGCTACACCTTC. Translation: CSVVGGYGYTF. The genes are TRBV29-1 and TRBJ1-2, with a possible D match to TRBD1 (5 bases). The CDR3 is 11 residues long. Between the trimmed V and J ends, which lost 4 bases and 5 bases, there was a span of 8 bases. Germline values: CDR1 SQVTM, CDR2 ANQGSEA.